The 9 T cell receptor beta chains below were found in one sample sequenced in a study of T cells in Graves' hyperthyroidism and ophthalmopathy. Amplification targeted TCR beta CDR3 regions from RNA transcripts. Researchers ran a first-round RT-PCR on the TCR CDR3 using the HTBI primer set. Each CDR3 protein gets one entry after TCRdb re-called the multiplex PCR reads with MiXCR. Seen here are around 700,000 distinct CDR3 sequences, approximately 18% observed once, and the top ten hold around 17%. The specimen sequenced was blood. The source is a woman aged 45-59 years with Graves' hyperthyroidism that later progressed to Graves' ophthalmopathy.

This chain connects TRBV9 to TRBJ2-2; perhaps TRBD1 as D (6 bases). In germline, CDR1 is SGDLS, CDR2 YYNGEE. The CDR3 runs to 14 residues. The V end was cut by 0 bases, the J end by 3 bases, with 6 bases between. CDR3 DNA: TGTGCCAGCAGCGTAGGGACAGACACCGGGGAGCTGTTTTTT. Its translation: CASSVGTDTGELFF.

This clonotype came up many times. The chain employs TRBV12-3 or TRBV12-4 and TRBJ2-2, with TRBD2 as a possible D gene (5 bases). V gave up 5 bases and J gave up 1 base, with 5 bases separating them. This CDR3 has 13 residues. The CDR3 protein is CASSRGNTGELFF. CDR3 nucleotides: TGTGCCAGCAGTCGGGGGAACACCGGGGAGCTGTTTTTT.

The chain recombines TRBV18 with TRBJ1-4, with D tentatively TRBD1 (5 bases). The CDR3 contains 15 residues. Trimming stripped 5 bases from V and 0 bases from J, with 10 bases between. Germline V lookup: CDR1 KGHSH, CDR2 LQKENI. CDR3 loop: CASSSQGATNEKLFF. CDR3 nucleotide sequence: TGTGCCAGCTCAAGTCAGGGAGCAACTAATGAAAAACTGTTTTTT.

This sequence joins TRBV5-4 and TRBJ1-1, with TRBD1 as a possible D gene (6 bases). Trimming left V 4 bases short and J 7 bases short, with 11 bases between. Germline V gene sequence: CDR1 SGHNT, CDR2 YYREEE (reference sequence). The CDR3 is 12 amino acids. CDR3 protein: CASSLDSYEAFF. In nucleotides, the CDR3 is TGTGCCAGCAGCCTGGACAGTTATGAAGCTTTCTTT.

The table lists this clonotype with many counts. This rearrangement joins TRBV6-1 to TRBJ2-2; no clear D. Germline loops: CDR1 MNHNS, CDR2 SASEGT. The CDR3 covers 17 residues. V lost 6 bases and J lost 0, with 17 bases in between. The CDR3, as DNA: TGTGCCAGCAGGGGAACCGGGCAGCCCGCGAACACCGGGGAGCTGTTTTTT. Encoded protein: CASRGTGQPANTGELFF.

This clonotype occurred a few times. This clone may be a read error of a much larger clone one base away. The chain couples TRBV30 to TRBJ1-1; possible D gene TRBD1, 5 bases. The germline V and J ends were trimmed by 7 bases and 5 bases, with 14 bases remaining between them. The CDR3 is 12 residues long. The germline gives CDR1 GTSNPN, CDR2 SVGIG (reference sequence). The CDR3 DNA is TGTGCCTCCCGACAGTGTGGAACTGAAGCTTTCTTT. Protein sequence: CASRQCGTEAFF.

The V and J genes are TRBV12-3 or TRBV12-4 and TRBJ2-1, with 10 bases matching TRBD2. The CDR3 runs 15 residues. Trimming took 3 bases from V and 3 from J; bases not matched to a gene: 2. CDR3 region: CASSFQRGGYNEQFF. The CDR3 nucleotides read TGTGCCAGCAGTTTTCAGCGGGGGGGCTACAATGAGCAGTTCTTC.

This clonotype has just a few counts. The rearrangement joins TRBV2 to TRBJ1-5; 8 bases line up with TRBD1. J lost 5 bases, V lost 5 bases, and 5 bases had no gene match. Germline CDR1 is SNHLY and CDR2 is FYNNEI. CDR3 length equals 14 residues. The CDR3 DNA reads as TGTGCCAGCAGTCGGTCCAGGGGGCATCAGCCCCAGCATTTT. This codes for CASSRSRGHQPQHF.

This clonotype was observed a few times. The V and J genes are TRBV27 and TRBJ1-3; no firm D call. The V gene lost 3 bases and the J gene lost 0 bases, with 6 bases spanning the gap. The germline CDR1 and CDR2 sequences are MNHEY and SMNVEV (reference sequence). The CDR3 extends over 14 amino acids. The CDR3 region is CASSFAGSGNTIYF. The CDR3 DNA sequence: TGTGCCAGCAGTTTTGCAGGCTCTGGAAACACCATATATTTT.